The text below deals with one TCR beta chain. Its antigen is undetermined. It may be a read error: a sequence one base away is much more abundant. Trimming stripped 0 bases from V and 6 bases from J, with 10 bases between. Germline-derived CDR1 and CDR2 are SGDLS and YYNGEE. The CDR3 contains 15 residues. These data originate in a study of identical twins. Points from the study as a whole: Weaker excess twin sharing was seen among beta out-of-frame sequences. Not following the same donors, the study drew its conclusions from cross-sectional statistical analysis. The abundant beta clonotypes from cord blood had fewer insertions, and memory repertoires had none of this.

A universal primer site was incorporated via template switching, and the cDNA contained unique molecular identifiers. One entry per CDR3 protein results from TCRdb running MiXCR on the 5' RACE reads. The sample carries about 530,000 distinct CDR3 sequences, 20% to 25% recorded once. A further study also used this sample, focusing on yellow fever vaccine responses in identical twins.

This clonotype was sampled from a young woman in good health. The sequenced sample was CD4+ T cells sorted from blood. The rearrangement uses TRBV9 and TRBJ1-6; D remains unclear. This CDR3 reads CASSVVSAGNSPLHF. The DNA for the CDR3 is TGTGCCAGCAGCGTAGTATCTGCCGGTAATTCACCCCTCCACTTT.